This T cell receptor beta chain was captured by sequencing in a study of beta chain features in type 1 diabetes. cDNA synthesis used the whole RNA isolate, giving expressed TCRB sequences. TCRdb keeps only in-frame clones here, not all; method: immunoSEQ multiplex PCR. The sample lists over 700,000 clones, roughly 15% occurring once. This clone occurred a few times. V was pared by 5 bases and J by 7 bases, with 13 bases of the junction left unmatched. The CDR3 length is 16 residues. Germline-derived CDR1 and CDR2 are SGHVS and FQNEAQ. Sequences were obtained from naive CD4+ T cells from blood. The source is a woman aged 18-29 years in good health. J is TRBJ2-2 and V is TRBV7-8; 7 bases are shared with TRBD1. The CDR3 DNA follows: TGTGCCAGCAGCCCACAGGGGTCCGGGCTTGGCGGGGAGCTGTTTTTT. It specifies CASSPQGSGLGGELFF.